The T cell receptor beta chain under discussion was sequenced for a study of graft-versus-host responses after intestinal transplantation. For the study at large: Recipients uniformly received anti-thymocyte globulin induction, followed by tacrolimus and steroids for approximately 3 years.

The CDR3 runs to 16 residues. The V end lost 0 bases, the J end lost 5 bases, and 17 bases lay between the germline ends. The germline CDR1 and CDR2 sequences are SGDLS and YYNGEE. Of note for this clone: The antigen remains undetermined.

The repertoire was sequenced with immunoSEQ multiplex PCR; TCRdb's copy has only in-frame clones and lacks some. The table has tens of thousands of clones, 85% to 95% seen once; the top ten hold 0.4% to 0.6%. Notes on the study in general: Clonal ratios of graft-versus-host to host-versus-graft in allografts were high for patients exhibiting graft-donor T cell macrochimerism. GvH clones appeared in recipient marrow, some first in ileum or blood.

The input for sequencing was unstimulated CD8+ T cells sorted from spleen or lymph node cells, taken before intestinal transplant. The gene calls are TRBV9 and TRBJ2-5; D not certain. This clonotype was sampled from a human donor who received an intestinal transplant. The CDR3 nucleotides read TGTGCCAGCAGCGTAGGCGTGGGTCTTGTCGGGGAGACCCAGTACTTC. Translating gives CASSVGVGLVGETQYF. The variable domain in full, completed from reference TRBV9 and TRBJ2-5, reads DSGVTQTPKHLITATGQRVTLRCSPRSGDLSVYWYQQSLDQGLQFLIQYYNGEERAKGNILERFSAQQFPDLHSELNLSSLELGDSALYFCASSVGVGLVGETQYFGPGTRLLVL.